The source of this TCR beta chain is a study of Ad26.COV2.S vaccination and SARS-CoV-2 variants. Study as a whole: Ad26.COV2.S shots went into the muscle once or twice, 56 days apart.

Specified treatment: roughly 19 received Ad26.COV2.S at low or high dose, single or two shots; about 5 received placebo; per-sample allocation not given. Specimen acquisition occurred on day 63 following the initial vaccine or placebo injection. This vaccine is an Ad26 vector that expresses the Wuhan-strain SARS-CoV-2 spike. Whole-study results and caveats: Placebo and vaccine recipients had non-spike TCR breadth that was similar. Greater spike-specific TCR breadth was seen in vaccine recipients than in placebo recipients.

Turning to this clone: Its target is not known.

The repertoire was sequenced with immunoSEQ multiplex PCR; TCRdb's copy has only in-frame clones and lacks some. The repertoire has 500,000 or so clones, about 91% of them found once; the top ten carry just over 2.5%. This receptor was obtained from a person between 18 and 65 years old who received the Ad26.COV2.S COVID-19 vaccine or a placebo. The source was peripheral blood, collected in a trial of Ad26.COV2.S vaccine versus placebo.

CDR3 protein: CASSEHREYIQYF. The CDR3 nucleotides are TGTGCCAGCAGTGAACACAGGGAGTACATTCAGTACTTC. The chain joins TRBV2 to TRBJ2-4, with a possible D match to TRBD1 (6 bases). Germline-derived CDR1 and CDR2 are SNHLY and FYNNEI. The CDR3 has 13 residues. Deletions cut 2 bases from V and 8 bases from J, with 10 bases between.